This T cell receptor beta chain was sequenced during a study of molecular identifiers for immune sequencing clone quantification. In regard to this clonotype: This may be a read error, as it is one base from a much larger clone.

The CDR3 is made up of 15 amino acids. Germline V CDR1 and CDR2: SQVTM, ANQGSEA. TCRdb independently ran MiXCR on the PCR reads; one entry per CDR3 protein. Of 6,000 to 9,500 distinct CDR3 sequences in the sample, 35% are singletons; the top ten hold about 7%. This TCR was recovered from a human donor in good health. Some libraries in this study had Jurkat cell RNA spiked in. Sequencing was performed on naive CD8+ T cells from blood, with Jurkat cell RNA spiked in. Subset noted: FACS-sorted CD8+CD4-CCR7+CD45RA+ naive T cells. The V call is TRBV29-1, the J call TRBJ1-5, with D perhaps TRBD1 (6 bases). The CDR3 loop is CSAGGPGDSNQPQQF. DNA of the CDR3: TGCAGCGCTGGGGGGCCGGGGGATAGCAATCAGCCCCAGCAGTTT.